Following are 30 T cell receptor beta chains from one sample sequenced in a study of Graves' ophthalmopathy and Graves' hyperthyroidism. Beta-chain TCR CDR3 regions were amplified from RNA transcripts. RT-PCR was first run with HTBI primers, then multiplex PCR in a second round. Via MiXCR, TCRdb re-called the multiplex PCR reads, giving one row per CDR3 protein. Here the sample spans approximately 410,000 distinct CDR3 sequences, 15% being singletons. The specimen was peripheral blood. Every receptor here comes from a woman under 30 with stable Graves' hyperthyroidism.

The table lists this clonotype with many counts. The chain uses TRBV7-2 and TRBJ2-5; TRBD1 matches 7 bases. The germline V gene encodes CDR1 SGHTA and CDR2 FQGNSA. Trimming cost V 1 base and J 5 bases; bases outside gene matches: 4. This CDR3 region has 14 residues. The chain's CDR3 is CASSLEGARETQYF. DNA for the CDR3: TGTGCCAGCAGCTTAGAGGGGGCGCGGGAGACCCAGTACTTC.

This clonotype occurred many times. This chain joins TRBV20-1 and TRBJ2-5; 7 nucleotides align to TRBD2. J lost 5 bases, V lost 2 bases, and 8 bases had no gene match. The CDR3 consists of 14 residues. Germline CDR1 DFQATT, CDR2 SNEGSKA (reference sequence). The CDR3 coding sequence is TGCAGTGCTAGAAAGCCGGGAGGTGGGGAGACCCAGTACTTC. It translates to CSARKPGGGETQYF.

This sequence joins TRBV7-2 and TRBJ1-1; weak D call: TRBD1 (6 bases). Germline V CDR1 and CDR2: SGHTA, FQGNSA. The CDR3 runs 21 residues. The V end was cut by 5 bases, the J end by 0 bases, with 31 bases between. DNA of the CDR3: TGTGCCAGCAGCGGACAGTATTTCCGTGAACGGCCCCCTATCCTGAACACTGAAGCTTTCTTT. It encodes CASSGQYFRERPPILNTEAFF.

This clonotype was recorded at least ten times. The chain is built from TRBV4-2 and TRBJ2-7; 12 bases map to TRBD2. This CDR3 is built from 15 residues. The J segment lost 4 bases and the V segment lost 4 bases, leaving 5 bases of the junction unmatched. Germline CDR1 and CDR2: LGHNA and YNFKEQ. For the CDR3, the DNA is TGTGCCAGCAGCCCAGGACTAGCGGGGACTTACGAGCAGTACTTC. This encodes CASSPGLAGTYEQYF.

A few counts support this clonotype. The chain employs TRBV20-1 and TRBJ2-5, with TRBD2 identical over 8 bases. Germline values: CDR1 DFQATT, CDR2 SNEGSKA (reference sequence). This CDR3 spans 13 amino acids. After removal of 5 bases from V and 4 bases from J, the junction contained 6 bases not matched to a gene. CDR3 amino acids: CSAPGGGSETQYF. The CDR3 DNA follows: TGCAGTGCTCCGGGGGGGGGATCAGAGACCCAGTACTTC.

A remark on this clonotype: This is likely a read error, given that the CDR3 carries no conserved phenylalanine or tryptophan at its end. The chain recombines TRBV20-1 with TRBJ1-5, with D perhaps matching TRBD1 (5 bases). Trimming pared 3 bases from V and 3 bases from J, leaving 12 bases between. This CDR3 region has 14 residues. Germline loops: CDR1 DFQATT, CDR2 SNEGSKA (reference sequence). CDR3 region: CSASGGRVNQPQHV. CDR3 DNA sequence: TGCAGTGCTAGCGGGGGGAGGGTCAATCAGCCCCAGCATGTT.

This clonotype was seen at least ten times. The chain couples TRBV6-2 or TRBV6-3 to TRBJ1-2, with 7 bases matching TRBD1. V trimming: 6 bases; J trimming: 4 bases; junction bases outside the gene matches: 5. Germline V gene sequence: CDR1 MNHEY, CDR2 SVGEGT. The CDR3 length is 13 residues. The CDR3 here is CASSRGQTYGYTF. CDR3 coding DNA: TGTGCCAGCAGCAGGGGACAGACCTATGGCTACACCTTC.

In its sample, this clonotype was seen many times. This chain uses TRBV12-3 or TRBV12-4 with TRBJ2-2; D ambiguous. The CDR3 is 13 residues long. V gave up 6 bases and J gave up 3 bases, with 8 bases separating them. CDR3 sequence: CASRPRDTGELFF. The CDR3 bases are TGTGCCAGCAGGCCCCGGGACACCGGGGAGCTGTTTTTT.

CDR3 region: CSARDRGGASYEQYF. The CDR3 DNA reads TGCAGTGCTAGAGATCGCGGGGGAGCCTCCTACGAGCAGTACTTC. This chain connects TRBV20-1 to TRBJ2-7; 7 nucleotides line up with TRBD2. V lost 0 bases to trimming and J lost 0 bases; unmatched junction nucleotides: 5. Germline lookup yields CDR1 DFQATT and CDR2 SNEGSKA (reference sequence). This CDR3 region has 15 residues.

This clonotype was seen many times. The chain couples TRBV2 to TRBJ2-7, with 8 positions matching TRBD1. CDR1 and CDR2 (germline): SNHLY, FYNNEI. There are 15 residues in the CDR3. Germline trimming cut 4 bases from V and 5 bases from J; bases unmatched to any gene: 10. CDR3: CASSVVGGQADEQYF. Written as DNA, the CDR3 is TGTGCCAGCAGTGTCGTCGGGGGACAGGCTGACGAGCAGTACTTC. The whole variable domain, filled in from reference TRBV2 and TRBJ2-7, reads EPEVTQTPSHQVTQMGQEVILRCVPISNHLYFYWYRQILGQKVEFLVSFYNNEISEKSEIFDDQFSVERPDGSNFTLKIRSTKLEDSAMYFCASSVVGGQADEQYFGPGTRLTVT.

Of note for this clonotype: This may come from a read error, since a much larger clone is one base off. This chain connects TRBV7-2 to TRBJ2-7, with D tentatively TRBD1 (5 bases). The germline V gene encodes CDR1 SGHTA and CDR2 FQGNSA. This CDR3 comprises 15 residues. CDR3 bases: TGTGCCAGCAGCCTTCAGACAGCAGGTCCCTACGAGCTGTACTTC. Its protein is CASSLQTAGPYELYF. The full variable domain, its missing parts supplied by reference TRBV7-2 and TRBJ2-7, is GAGVSQSPSNKVTEKGKDVELRCDPISGHTALYWYRQSLGQGLEFLIYFQGNSAPDKSGLPSDRFSAERTGGSVSTLTIQRTQQEDSAVYLCASSLQTAGPYELYFGPGTRLTVT.

In this sample, this clonotype turned up many times. This chain uses TRBV12-3 or TRBV12-4 with TRBJ2-2; D ambiguous. Trimming took off 2 bases at V and 0 bases at J, with 7 bases between the two ends. The CDR3 is 15 residues long. The CDR3 sequence: CASSLTRPNTGELFF. In DNA, the CDR3 is TGTGCCAGCAGTTTAACCAGACCGAACACCGGGGAGCTGTTTTTT.

This clonotype was seen more than once but under ten times. V gene TRBV25-1 combines with J gene TRBJ2-5; D not certain. The germline V gene has CDR1 MGHDK and CDR2 SYGVNS. The CDR3 contains 20 residues. The V gene lost 0 bases and the J gene lost 1 base, with 24 bases spanning the gap. CDR3 amino acids: CASSEYGFERHGAVQETQYF. The CDR3 region has the DNA TGTGCCAGCAGTGAATACGGGTTTGAGAGGCACGGCGCTGTCCAAGAGACCCAGTACTTC.

The J gene is TRBJ2-7, the V gene TRBV4-1; 14 bases agree with TRBD2. The CDR3 totals 18 residues. Looked up from germline, CDR1 is MGHRA and CDR2 is YSYEKL. The V gene end was trimmed by 0 bases and the J gene end by 7 bases; junction bases not matched to a gene: 11. The CDR3: CASSQDGGTSGGAREQYF. In DNA form, the CDR3 reads TGCGCCAGCAGCCAAGATGGAGGGACTAGCGGGGGAGCCCGGGAGCAGTACTTC.

In DNA form, the CDR3 reads TGTGCCAGCAGTTACTCGAGGGACAGGGGACCTAACACTGAAGCTTTCTTT. It codes for CASSYSRDRGPNTEAFF. The J gene is TRBJ1-1, the V gene TRBV6-5; 10 nucleotides align to TRBD1. The CDR3 is 17 residues long. V gave up 0 bases and J gave up 2 bases; unmatched junction bases: 6. CDR1 and CDR2 from the germline V gene are MNHEY and SVGAGI.

Of note for this clonotype: A read error may be the cause here, since a much bigger clone is one base away. The final CDR3 position lacks the conserved phenylalanine or tryptophan, pointing to a likely read error. This chain joins TRBV20-1 and TRBJ1-5, with D tentatively TRBD1 (6 bases). This CDR3 is built from 14 residues. Trimming left V 3 bases short and J 3 bases short, with 12 bases between. Germline V gene sequence: CDR1 DFQATT, CDR2 SNEGSKA (reference sequence). This CDR3 reads CSASGAGANQPQHL. DNA of the CDR3: TGCAGTGCTAGTGGTGCAGGGGCCAATCAGCCCCAGCATTTG.

The chain has TRBV3-1 and TRBJ2-5, with 8 bases lining up with TRBD2. The CDR3 loop spans 17 amino acids. J lost 2 bases, V lost 5 bases, and 13 bases had no gene match. Germline CDR1 and CDR2: LGHDT and YNNKEL (reference sequence). The CDR3 nucleotides are TGTGCCAGCAGCGGGCGGCGGTGGGGACTAGTGCAAGAGACCCAGTACTTC. Its protein is CASSGRRWGLVQETQYF.

Ten or more counts support this clonotype. The chain links TRBV12-3 or TRBV12-4 to TRBJ1-2; D is unclear. The CDR3 is 12 residues long. V gave up 4 bases and J gave up 5 bases, with 8 bases separating them. DNA for the CDR3: TGTGCCAGCAGTTGGACGGAGTATGGCTACACCTTC. Translating it yields CASSWTEYGYTF.

The chain uses TRBV7-9 and TRBJ2-5; 7 nucleotides align to TRBD1. The J segment lost 5 bases and the V segment lost 2 bases, leaving 11 bases of the junction unmatched. This CDR3 spans 16 amino acids. Germline lookup yields CDR1 SEHNR and CDR2 FQNEAQ (reference sequence). The DNA of the CDR3 is TGTGCCAGCAGCTTACCCGAACAGGGGTTTTTGGAGACCCAGTACTTC. It specifies CASSLPEQGFLETQYF. Full variable domain (rest looked up from reference TRBV7-9 and TRBJ2-5): DTGVSQNPRHKITKRGQNVTFRCDPISEHNRLYWYRQTLGQGPEFLTYFQNEAQLEKSRLLSDRFSAERPKGSFSTLEIQRTEQGDSAMYLCASSLPEQGFLETQYFGPGTRLLVL.

This clonotype appeared many times. This chain links TRBV15 with TRBJ2-2, with 7 bases matching TRBD1. Germline-derived CDR1 and CDR2 are LNHNV and YYDKDF (reference sequence). The CDR3 is 17 residues long. The V gene end was trimmed by 3 bases and the J gene end by 3 bases; junction bases not matched to a gene: 10. The CDR3 sequence is CATSRDLVTGYTGELFF. CDR3 nucleotides: TGTGCCACCAGCAGGGATTTGGTGACAGGGTACACCGGGGAGCTGTTTTTT.

The gene calls are TRBV12-3 or TRBV12-4 and TRBJ1-2; D uncertain. The CDR3 is made up of 12 amino acids. V lost 6 bases and J lost 4, with 9 bases in between. CDR3 coding DNA: TGTGCCAGCAGGCGGGATCTCTATGGCTACACCTTC. Its protein is CASRRDLYGYTF.

This clonotype appeared a few times. The V call is TRBV7-9, the J call TRBJ1-1; a weak D match, TRBD1 (5 bases). V lost 1 base and J lost 4, with 16 bases in between. CDR1 is SEHNR and CDR2 is FQNEAQ in the germline V gene (reference sequence). This CDR3 is built from 16 residues. The CDR3 coding sequence is TGTGCCAGCAGCTTAGTCGGTCGCTCAGGGCCCACTGAAGCTTTCTTT. As protein: CASSLVGRSGPTEAFF.

Note on this clonotype: A much bigger clone sits one base away, suggesting this may be a read error. V is TRBV7-2 and J is TRBJ1-1; D is unclear. The germline V gene has CDR1 SGHTA and CDR2 FQGNSA. There are 14 residues in the CDR3. CDR3 region: CASSLAPMNTESFF. CDR3 in DNA: TGTGCCAGCAGCTTAGCCCCAATGAACACTGAATCTTTCTTT.

About this clonotype itself: Just one base apart from a much larger clone, this may be a read error. V and J are TRBV10-3 and TRBJ2-7, with 9 bases lining up with TRBD1. Losses at the gene ends were 4 bases for V and 2 bases for J; bases not matched to a gene: 6. The CDR3 has 15 amino acids. Germline V gives CDR1 ENHRY, CDR2 SYGVKD. CDR3: CAISGRDREAYEQYF. CDR3 nucleotides: TGTGCCATCAGTGGGAGGGACAGGGAAGCCTACGAGCAGTACTTC.

The rearrangement joins TRBV10-3 to TRBJ2-3; D not certain. CDR3 length equals 14 residues. Germline CDR1 reads ENHRY; CDR2 reads SYGVKD. Trimming cost V 0 bases and J 1 base, with 5 bases left between them. CDR3: CAISESWGTDTQYF. CDR3 DNA sequence: TGTGCCATCAGTGAGTCGTGGGGCACAGATACGCAGTATTTT.

Regarding this clonotype: A read error may explain this, as a much larger clone is one base away. The rearrangement joins TRBV11-2 to TRBJ2-7, with 9 bases identical to TRBD2. Per germline, CDR1 SGHAT and CDR2 FQNNGV. The CDR3 runs to 15 residues. The DNA for the CDR3 is TGTACCAGCATCCCCCTAGAGCGGGGGGCCTCCGAGCAGTACTTC. Translated: CTSIPLERGASEQYF.

At least ten counts were recorded for this clonotype. V usage is TRBV7-2 and J usage is TRBJ2-7, with 11 bases that match TRBD1. Losses at the gene ends were 3 bases for V and 6 bases for J; bases not matched to a gene: 1. The germline CDR1 and CDR2 sequences are SGHTA and FQGNSA. The CDR3 spans 13 residues. DNA of the CDR3: TGTGCCAGCAGCTTCGGGACAGGGGGCGAGCAGTACTTC. Translation gives CASSFGTGGEQYF.

This clonotype was found many times. The rearrangement links TRBV7-9 to TRBJ1-2; D not certain. The CDR3 is made up of 14 amino acids. Germline V gene sequence: CDR1 SEHNR, CDR2 FQNEAQ (reference sequence). Trimming shortened V by 3 bases and J by 2 bases, and 10 bases separated the two germline ends. Here the CDR3 DNA reads TGTGCCAGCAGCTTGGAGGTTTTAAACTATGGCTACACCTTC. As protein: CASSLEVLNYGYTF.

This clonotype appeared many times. The chain carries TRBV24-1 and TRBJ1-5, with a weak D call TRBD1 (5 bases). Germline CDR1 reads KGHDR; CDR2 reads SFDVKD. The CDR3 is made up of 14 amino acids. Trimming took 3 bases from V and 6 from J, leaving 11 bases between them. In DNA form, the CDR3 reads TGTGCCACCAGTGATCCACAGGTCTTTCAGCCCCAGCATTTT. Its translation is CATSDPQVFQPQHF.

The V and J genes are TRBV12-3 or TRBV12-4 and TRBJ1-5; D is unclear. Trimming removed 0 bases at V and 5 bases at J, with 8 bases between. The CDR3 is 14 residues long. CDR3 sequence: CASSLARRDQPQHF. The CDR3 nucleotides are TGTGCCAGCAGTTTAGCCAGGCGGGATCAGCCCCAGCATTTT.